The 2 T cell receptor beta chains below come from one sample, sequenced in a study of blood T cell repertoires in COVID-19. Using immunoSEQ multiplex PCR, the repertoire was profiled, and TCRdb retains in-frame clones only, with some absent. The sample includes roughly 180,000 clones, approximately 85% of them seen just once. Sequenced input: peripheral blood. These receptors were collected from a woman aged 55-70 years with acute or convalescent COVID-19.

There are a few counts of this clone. CDR3 loop: CASSHGLADYNEQFF. CDR3 sequence (DNA): TGTGCCAGCAGCCACGGACTAGCGGATTACAATGAGCAGTTCTTC. The chain has TRBV5-4 and TRBJ2-1; TRBD2 aligns across 10 bases. The CDR3 sequence is 15 residues long. Germline CDR1 is SGHNT and CDR2 is YYREEE (reference sequence). The V and J ends lost 4 bases and 4 bases, in that order; junction bases with no gene match: 5. The full variable domain, with the rest looked up from reference TRBV5-4 and TRBJ2-1, is ETGVTQSPTHLIKTRGQQVTLRCSSQSGHNTVSWYQQALGQGPQFIFQYYREEENGRGNFPPRFSGLQFPNYSSELNVNALELDDSALYLCASSHGLADYNEQFFGPGTRLTVL.

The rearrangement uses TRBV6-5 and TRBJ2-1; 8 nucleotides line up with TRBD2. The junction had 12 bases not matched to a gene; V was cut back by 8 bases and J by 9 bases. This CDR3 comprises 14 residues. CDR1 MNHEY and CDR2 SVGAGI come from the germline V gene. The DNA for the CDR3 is TGTGCCAGCCCAGGACTAGCCCGGTCCGGTGAGCAGTTCTTC. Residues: CASPGLARSGEQFF.